The clone carrying this T cell receptor beta chain appeared a few times. The target antigen is unknown. This record belongs to a study of blood T cells in healthy people across ages. Notes on the study in general: Estimates based on one million T cells were treated as lower bounds. Aged donors had fewer naive CD4+ cells and lower diversity than long-lived donors.

Drawing of peripheral blood yielded roughly 10 milliliters from each donor. For the second PCR, which ran for 7 to 11 cycles, a sample-barcoded 5' primer and a J-beta primer mix were used. A template-switch adaptor that had 12 random nucleotides put a tag on each cDNA molecule. TCRdb ran MiXCR on the 5' RACE reads and lists one entry per CDR3 protein. Of 600,000 to 800,000 distinct CDR3 sequences listed, around 21% are singletons. Sequenced input: blood. This receptor was identified in a man between 65 and 85 years old in good health.

The CDR3 DNA reads as TGTGCCAGCAGCCACCAAGTAGGGCCGGGTCGTTCCTACAATGAGCAGTTCTTC. It is translated as CASSHQVGPGRSYNEQFF. J is TRBJ2-1 and V is TRBV14; D gene unclear. Germline V gene sequence: CDR1 SGHDN, CDR2 FVKESK. The CDR3 is 18 amino acids. The V and J ends lost 3 bases and 1 base respectively, with 19 bases between them. Combining the CDR3 with reference TRBV14 and TRBJ2-1 gives the whole variable domain EAGVTQFPSHSVIEKGQTVTLRCDPISGHDNLYWYRRVMGKEIKFLLHFVKESKQDESGMPNNRFLAERTGGTYSTLKVQPAELEDSGVYFCASSHQVGPGRSYNEQFFGPGTRLTVL.